The clone carrying this T cell receptor (beta chain) was seen many times. Each CDR3 protein is one row after TCRdb ran MiXCR on the RACE reads. This table holds fewer than 400,000 distinct CDR3 sequences, under 9% found once. As for time point: patch test 1, 2 weeks after DPC sensitization. The treatment: therapeutic diphenylcyclopropenone sensitization with weekly scalp DPC. Ahead of each patch test application, blood was drawn. Sample donors consisted of patients with alopecia, aged 18 to 70 years, who were suitable for DPC. The entry originates in a study of human T cells and chemical hapten exposure. This receptor was obtained from a woman aged 18-30 years with alopecia areata. Some clones in this sample may be carry-over from other donors' samples. The sample in question was whole blood, obtained in connection with sensitization to the hapten diphenylcyclopropenone (DPC).

CDR3 protein: CASSLSVRSTDTQYF. The DNA for the CDR3 is TGTGCCAGCAGCTTGAGCGTCCGTAGCACAGATACGCAGTATTTT. The rearrangement joins TRBV9 to TRBJ2-3, with no clear D. Germline CDR1 reads SGDLS; CDR2 reads YYNGEE. The V and J ends lost 4 bases and 0 bases respectively, with 12 bases between them. CDR3 length: 15 residues.